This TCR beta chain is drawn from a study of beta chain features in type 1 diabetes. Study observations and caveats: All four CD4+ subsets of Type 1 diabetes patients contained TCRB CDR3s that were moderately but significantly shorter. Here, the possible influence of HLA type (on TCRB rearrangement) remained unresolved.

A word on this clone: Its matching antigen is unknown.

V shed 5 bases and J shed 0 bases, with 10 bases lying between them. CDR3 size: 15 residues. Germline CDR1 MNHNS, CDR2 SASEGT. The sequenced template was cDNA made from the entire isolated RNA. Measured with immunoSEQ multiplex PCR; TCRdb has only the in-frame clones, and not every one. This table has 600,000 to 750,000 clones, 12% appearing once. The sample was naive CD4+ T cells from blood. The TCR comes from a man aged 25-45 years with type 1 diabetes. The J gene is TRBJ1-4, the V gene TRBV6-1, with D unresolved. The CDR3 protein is CASSPSVSTNEKLFF. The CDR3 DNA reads TGTGCCAGCAGTCCTTCGGTTTCAACTAATGAAAAACTGTTTTTT.